This is a list of T cell receptor beta chains from one sample in a study of blood T cell repertoires in COVID-19. Profiled with immunoSEQ multiplex PCR; TCRdb holds only in-frame clones, not every one. Found here are about 180,000 clones, approximately 80% of them singletons; the top ten hold 14%. The sample comprised PBMCs or T cells enriched from blood (not recorded which). The origin of the receptors is a man aged 55 to 70 who had been exposed to COVID-19. Each CDR3 is given with its conserved first and last residue. D genes are given only for firm matches. Clone size is not always given. Where it is, it says once, few, many or a class for expanded clones.

D gene	clone size	V gene	J gene	CDR3 DNA	CDR3 protein
TRBD1	.	TRBV19	TRBJ1-5	TGTGCCAGTAGTTACGTTAGGGGACAGACTAATCAGCCCCAGCATTTT	CASSYVRGQTNQPQHF
.	.	TRBV2	TRBJ1-2	TGTGCCAGCAGTGATAGCGCCTATGGCTACACCTTC	CASSDSAYGYTF
.	.	TRBV30	TRBJ2-7	TGTGCCTGGAGGAGGGTAGGGTTCGGGGAAAACTACGAGCAGTACTTC	CAWRRVGFGENYEQYF
.	once	TRBV18	TRBJ1-3	TGTGCCAGCTCACCGCGACAAGCCCGTAGAAACACCATATATTTT	CASSPRQARRNTIYF
TRBD1	.	TRBV28	TRBJ1-5	TGTGCCAGCCGGGACAGGGCATATAGCAATCAGCCCCAGCATTTT	CASRDRAYSNQPQHF
TRBD1	few	TRBV7-2	TRBJ1-4	TGTGCCAGCAGCGCCCAGGGGGGACAGGGAAATGAAAAACTGTTTTTT	CASSAQGGQGNEKLFF
.	.	TRBV2	TRBJ1-5	TGTGCCAGCAGTGAGCAGGGGTCCGGCAATCAGCCCCAGCATTTT	CASSEQGSGNQPQHF
.	.	TRBV7-2	TRBJ1-5	TGTGCCAGCAGCTTAAAATCGGTCAATCAGCCCCAGCATTTT	CASSLKSVNQPQHF
.	once	TRBV6-5	TRBJ1-2	TGTGCCAGCAGTTATTCGGGGGACTATGGCTACACCTTC	CASSYSGDYGYTF
.	.	TRBV30	TRBJ1-3	TGTGCCTGGAGTCAGGGGAATGGAAACACCATATATTTT	CAWSQGNGNTIYF
TRBD2	.	TRBV5-1	TRBJ2-7	TGCGCCAGCAGCTTCACTAGCGGGAGGATTCACGAGCAGTACTTC	CASSFTSGRIHEQYF
TRBD1	.	TRBV5-4	TRBJ2-7	TGTGCCAGCAGCCGAGGCGGACAGGGAGATTACGAGCAGTACTTC	CASSRGGQGDYEQYF
.	.	TRBV12-3/TRBV12-4	TRBJ2-7	TGTGCCAGCAGTCTACAGGATACCTACGAGCAGTACTTC	CASSLQDTYEQYF
.	once	TRBV6-1	TRBJ1-2	TGTGCCAGCAGTGAAGAGGCCAGGGGTTTCTATGGCTACACCTTC	CASSEEARGFYGYTF
.	.	TRBV19	TRBJ1-2	TGTGCCAGTAGTAGGAAGATTGGACTGCCTAACTATGGCTACACCTTC	CASSRKIGLPNYGYTF
.	.	TRBV27	TRBJ2-1	TGTGCCAGCAGTTTATTGGACACGGAGACCTACAATGAGCAGTTCTTC	CASSLLDTETYNEQFF
.	.	TRBV18	TRBJ1-1	TGTGCCAGCTCACCCCGTGCGGGCACTGAAGCTTTCTTT	CASSPRAGTEAFF